These 18 T cell receptor beta chains were sequenced from one sample in a study of blood T cell repertoires in COVID-19. This table comes from immunoSEQ multiplex PCR, and its TCRdb copy is limited to in-frame clones, with some not included. The sample shows under 400,000 clones, approximately 89% of them seen only once. The specimen sequenced was peripheral blood. Receptors originate from a woman aged 30 to 39 with COVID-19, enrolled during active disease.

The CDR3 sequence is CASSVSQGTGELFF. The CDR3 nucleotides read TGTGCCAGCAGCGTTTCCCAGGGCACCGGGGAGCTGTTTTTT. The chain links TRBV16 to TRBJ2-2, with a weak D call TRBD1 (5 bases). The CDR3 is 14 residues long. Germline CDR1 KGHSY, CDR2 FQNENV. V shed 5 bases and J shed 4 bases, with 11 bases lying between them.

The CDR3 loop is CASSILSGETYEQYF. CDR3 nucleotide sequence: TGTGCCAGTAGTATTCTTAGCGGGGAAACCTACGAGCAGTACTTC. V is TRBV19 and J is TRBJ2-7, with 8 bases matching TRBD2. The CDR3 totals 15 residues. Germline trimming cut 3 bases from V and 2 bases from J; bases unmatched to any gene: 6. The V gene's germline CDR1 is LNHDA and CDR2 SQIVND (reference sequence).

The chain links TRBV7-2 to TRBJ2-3; weak D call: TRBD1 (6 bases). Germline V gene lookup returns CDR1 SGHTA and CDR2 FQGNSA. Trimming cost V 5 bases and J 4 bases, with 13 bases left between them. This CDR3 has 14 amino acids. CDR3 DNA: TGTGCCAGCAGCCAGGGGTATGGGGCAGATACGCAGTATTTT. Protein product: CASSQGYGADTQYF.

CDR3 region: CASSLFPPGTSGGNEQFF. CDR3 DNA: TGTGCCAGCAGTTTATTCCCCCCCGGGACTAGCGGGGGGAATGAGCAGTTCTTC. This sequence joins TRBV27 and TRBJ2-1; 15 bases agree with TRBD2. The germline V gene encodes CDR1 MNHEY and CDR2 SMNVEV (reference sequence). The trim removed 1 base at V and 7 bases at J, leaving 8 bases unmatched. This CDR3 has 18 residues.

This chain connects TRBV7-2 to TRBJ2-7; 11 bases are shared with TRBD2. The CDR3 extends over 14 amino acids. CDR1 and CDR2 (germline): SGHTA, FQGNSA. V was pared by 4 bases and J by 3 bases, with 2 bases of the junction left unmatched. CDR3 nucleotide sequence: TGTGCCAGCAGCTCGACTAGCGGGGACTACGAGCAGTACTTC. Translating it yields CASSSTSGDYEQYF.

The chain employs TRBV7-6 and TRBJ2-5; D remains unclear. Per the germline V gene, CDR1 is SGHVS and CDR2 is FNYEAQ. The CDR3 runs 14 residues. V was shortened by 1 base and J by 3 bases, with 9 bases between the two germline ends. CDR3 amino acids: CASSLGPLEETQYF. DNA of the CDR3: TGTGCCAGCAGCTTAGGGCCCCTAGAAGAGACCCAGTACTTC.

CDR3 region: CAWSTGAGANVLTF. The CDR3, as DNA: TGTGCCTGGAGTACAGGGGCTGGGGCCAACGTCCTGACTTTC. The V gene is TRBV30, the J gene TRBJ2-6; 7 positions agree with TRBD1. With 2 bases clipped from V and 2 bases from J, the junction kept 0 bases outside the gene matches. The length of the CDR3 is 14 residues. The V gene's germline CDR1 is GTSNPN and CDR2 SVGIG (reference sequence).

The gene calls are TRBV11-3 and TRBJ2-7, with 9 bases identical to TRBD2. J was trimmed by 2 bases and V by 5 bases; bases with no gene match: 4. CDR1 and CDR2 from the germline V gene are SGHNT and YENEEA. This CDR3 has 14 amino acids. CDR3 protein: CASSGLAGPYEQYF. In nucleotides, the CDR3 is TGTGCCAGCAGCGGCCTAGCGGGACCCTACGAGCAGTACTTC.

The rearrangement uses TRBV27 and TRBJ1-1; TRBD1 matches 9 bases. The V gene end was trimmed by 8 bases and the J gene end by 9 bases; junction bases not matched to a gene: 13. In germline, CDR1 is MNHEY, CDR2 SMNVEV (reference sequence). The CDR3 runs to 14 residues. The DNA for the CDR3 is TGTGCCAGCCGACGGACAGGGGCCCCTCAGCAAGCTTTCTTT. Amino acids: CASRRTGAPQQAFF.

The chain carries TRBV11-2 and TRBJ2-7; D may be TRBD1 (6 bases). Trimming cost V 6 bases and J 6 bases, with 12 bases left between them. CDR3 size: 12 residues. CDR1 and CDR2 from the germline V gene are SGHAT and FQNNGV. The CDR3 reads CASRPQGGEQYV. The CDR3 region has the DNA TGTGCCAGCAGACCACAGGGTGGCGAGCAGTACGTC.

This chain joins TRBV7-9 and TRBJ2-3, with 11 nucleotides matching TRBD2. Germline V gene sequence: CDR1 SEHNR, CDR2 FQNEAQ (reference sequence). The CDR3 runs to 15 residues. The junction had 4 bases not matched to a gene; V was cut back by 1 base and J by 7 bases. The CDR3 bases are TGTGCCAGCAGCTTAGTTAGCGGGGGGGCCCATACGCAGTATTTT. It translates to CASSLVSGGAHTQYF.

The chain combines TRBV27 with TRBJ1-2; D unclear. Germline V lookup: CDR1 MNHEY, CDR2 SMNVEV (reference sequence). The CDR3 covers 15 residues. V was clipped by 6 bases and J by 4 bases, with 18 bases between them. CDR3 region: CASRRMEGSIYGYTF. The CDR3 DNA follows: TGTGCCAGCAGACGGATGGAGGGAAGCATCTATGGCTACACCTTC.

CDR3 amino acids: CASSLLTLTGNTEAFF. The CDR3 DNA follows: TGTGCCAGCTCACTCTTAACCTTGACAGGGAACACTGAAGCTTTCTTT. The chain recombines TRBV18 with TRBJ1-1, with D possibly matching TRBD1 (6 bases). The V end was cut by 4 bases, the J end by 1 base, with 16 bases between. CDR1 and CDR2 from the germline V gene are KGHSH and LQKENI. The CDR3 covers 16 residues.

This chain joins TRBV18 and TRBJ1-5; D uncertain. The V gene's germline CDR1 is KGHSH and CDR2 LQKENI. Trimming pared 3 bases from V and 7 bases from J, leaving 16 bases between. The CDR3 is made up of 15 amino acids. CDR3 in DNA: TGTGCCAGCTCACCCCCATTCCCCTTGAGGCAGCCCCAGCATTTT. Protein sequence: CASSPPFPLRQPQHF.

The V gene is TRBV18, the J gene TRBJ2-2; no reliable D call. V was trimmed by 3 bases and J by 1 base, leaving 6 bases between them. CDR1 and CDR2 from the germline V gene are KGHSH and LQKENI. The CDR3 totals 14 residues. CDR3 residues: CASSPEWNTGELFF. The DNA for the CDR3 is TGTGCCAGCTCACCGGAGTGGAACACCGGGGAGCTGTTTTTT. Based on the CDR3 plus reference TRBV18 and TRBJ2-2, the full variable domain is NAGVMQNPRHLVRRRGQEARLRCSPMKGHSHVYWYRQLPEEGLKFMVYLQKENIIDESGMPKERFSAEFPKEGPSILRIQQVVRGDSAAYFCASSPEWNTGELFFGEGSRLTVL.

There are a few counts of this clone. At one end the junction does not follow the germline gene, possibly because of a read error. The chain links TRBV3-1 (or the pseudogene TRBV3-2) to TRBJ1-2; TRBD1 matches at 8 bases. The germline V gene encodes CDR1 LGHDT and CDR2 YNNKEL (reference sequence). This CDR3 region has 15 residues. The CDR3 coding sequence is TGTGCCAGCACCCAACAGGGGGGCACGATCTATGGCTACACCTTC. Encoded protein: CASTQQGGTIYGYTF.

The rearrangement joins TRBV2 to TRBJ1-6; D is possibly TRBD1 (5 bases). Germline loops: CDR1 SNHLY, CDR2 FYNNEI. The V end lost 11 bases, the J end lost 9 bases, and 17 bases lay between the germline ends. CDR3 size: 13 residues. In DNA, the CDR3 is TGTGCCGGGCGCAGGGTTGAAAGTTCACCCCTCCACTTT. It yields the protein CAGRRVESSPLHF.

This chain links TRBV7-9 with TRBJ2-7; D unresolved. The CDR3 is 12 amino acids. Germline-derived CDR1 and CDR2 are SEHNR and FQNEAQ (reference sequence). Trimming shortened V by 0 bases and J by 5 bases, and 5 bases separated the two germline ends. The CDR3 nucleotides read TGTGCCAGCAGCTTAGCCCCAGACGAGCAGTACTTC. This translates into CASSLAPDEQYF.